This T cell receptor beta chain was sequenced during a study of blood T cells in healthy people across ages. Background on the study: T cells yielded about one barcoded beta molecule per two cells through template switching.

This clonotype was seen only a few times. No antigen is known for it. Study-wide results and limits: It was found that TCR beta diversity correlated strongly with the percentage of naive T cells. Conclusively comparing naive with antigen-experienced cells was impossible with unsorted PBMCs. With age, beta diversity per million T cells declined roughly linearly, significantly by 30 to 40.

This CDR3 is built from 16 residues. The germline V gene has CDR1 MNHEY and CDR2 SVGAGI. With 6 bases removed from V and 3 bases from J, the gap between germline ends came to 20 bases. With a J-beta primer mix and a sample-barcoded 5' primer, a second PCR ran 7 to 11 cycles. One entry per CDR3 protein, called by TCRdb with MiXCR from the 5' RACE reads. The sample includes 600,000 or so distinct CDR3 sequences, more than 45% of them seen just once. The material sequenced was blood. The V call is TRBV6-5, the J call TRBJ1-1; no clear D gene. The TCR was taken from an elderly man in good health. This CDR3 reads CASSRGNEGWYTEAFF. DNA for the CDR3: TGTGCCAGCAGCCGCGGGAACGAGGGATGGTACACTGAAGCTTTCTTT.